The clone carrying this T cell receptor (beta chain) was detected a few times. Time point specified: patch test 2, 6 weeks after DPC sensitization. Treatment specified: therapeutic diphenylcyclopropenone sensitization with weekly scalp DPC. This specimen comes from a study of human T cells and chemical hapten exposure. One entry per CDR3 protein, called by TCRdb with MiXCR from the RACE reads. The table has around 99,000 distinct CDR3 sequences, 9% to 9.5% seen once. Trimming took 6 bases from V and 5 from J; bases not matched to a gene: 4. Germline V gene sequence: CDR1 LNHDA, CDR2 SQIVND (reference sequence). The CDR3 consists of 13 residues.

The chain joins TRBV19 to TRBJ2-5; the match to TRBD2 covers 9 bases. The receptor was derived from a woman in her thirties or forties with alopecia areata. Some clones in this sample may be carry-over from other donors' samples. Specimen: whole blood, collected in connection with sensitization to the hapten diphenylcyclopropenone (DPC). The CDR3 is CASSPSGVETQYF. The CDR3 DNA follows: TGTGCCAGTAGCCCTAGCGGGGTGGAGACCCAGTACTTC.